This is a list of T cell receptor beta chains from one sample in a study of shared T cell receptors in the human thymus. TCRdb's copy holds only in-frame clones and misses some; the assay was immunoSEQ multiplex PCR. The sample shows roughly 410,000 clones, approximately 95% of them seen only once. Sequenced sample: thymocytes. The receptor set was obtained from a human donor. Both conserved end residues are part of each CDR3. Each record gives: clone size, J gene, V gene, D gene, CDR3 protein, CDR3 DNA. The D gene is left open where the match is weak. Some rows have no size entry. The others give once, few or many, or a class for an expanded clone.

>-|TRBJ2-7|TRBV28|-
CASINAAEQYF
TGTGCCAGCATTAACGCGGCCGAGCAGTACTTC
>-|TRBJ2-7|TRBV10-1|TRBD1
CASSEGGQGYEQYF
TGCGCCAGCAGTGAGGGGGGACAGGGCTACGAGCAGTACTTC
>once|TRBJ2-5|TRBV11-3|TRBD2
CASSPGGGQTQYF
TGTGCCAGCAGCCCCGGGGGGGGCCAGACCCAGTACTTC
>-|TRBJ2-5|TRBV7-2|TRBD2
CARVAGGIETQYF
TGTGCCAGGGTAGCGGGAGGGATAGAGACCCAGTACTTC
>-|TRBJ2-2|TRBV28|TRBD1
CASSLATGGTGELFF
TGTGCCAGCAGTTTGGCGACAGGGGGGACCGGGGAGCTGTTTTTT
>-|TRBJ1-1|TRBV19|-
CASSIPPAGAAFF
TGTGCCAGTAGCATCCCTCCGGCGGGGGCAGCTTTCTTT
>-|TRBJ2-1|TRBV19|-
CASSIGVSYNEQFF
TGTGCCAGTAGTATCGGGGTCTCCTACAATGAGCAGTTCTTC
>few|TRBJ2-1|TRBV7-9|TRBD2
CASSGLLAGWICSYNEQFF
TGTGCCAGCAGCGGCCTACTAGCGGGATGGATCTGCTCCTACAATGAGCAGTTCTTC
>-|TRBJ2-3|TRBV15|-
CATSRDGETEGTQYF
TGTGCCACCAGCAGAGATGGAGAGACAGAGGGTACGCAGTATTTT
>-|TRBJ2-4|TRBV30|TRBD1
CAWTGQGPLAKNIQYF
TGTGCCTGGACGGGACAGGGGCCCTTAGCCAAAAACATTCAGTACTTC
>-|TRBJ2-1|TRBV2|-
CASSEGESNEQFF
TGTGCCAGCAGTGAGGGGGAGTCGAATGAGCAGTTCTTC
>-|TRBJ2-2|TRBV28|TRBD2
CASSLTSIGELFF
TGTGCCAGCAGTCTGACTAGCATCGGGGAGCTGTTTTTT
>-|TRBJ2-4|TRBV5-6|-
CASSGVRGPQWNIQYF
TGTGCCAGCAGTGGAGTCAGGGGACCTCAGTGGAACATTCAGTACTTC
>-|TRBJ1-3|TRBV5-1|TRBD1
CASSHDRDGNTIYF
TGCGCCAGCAGCCACGACAGGGACGGAAACACCATATATTTT
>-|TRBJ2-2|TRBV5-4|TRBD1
CASSLASGQDFNTGELFF
TGTGCCAGCAGCTTGGCCTCGGGACAGGACTTTAACACCGGGGAGCTGTTTTTT
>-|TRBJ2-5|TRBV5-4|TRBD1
CASSGTGKETQYF
TGTGCCAGCAGCGGGACAGGGAAAGAGACCCAGTACTTC
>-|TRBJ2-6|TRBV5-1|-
CASSFVSSLSGANVLTF
TGCGCCAGCAGCTTTGTGTCTAGTCTGTCTGGGGCCAACGTCCTGACTTTC
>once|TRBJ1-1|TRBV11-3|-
CASSPGAALNTEAFF
TGTGCCAGCAGCCCCGGGGCTGCGCTGAACACTGAAGCTTTCTTT
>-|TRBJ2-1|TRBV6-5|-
CASSFSKGAYNEQFF
TGTGCCAGCAGTTTTTCAAAGGGTGCTTACAATGAGCAGTTCTTC
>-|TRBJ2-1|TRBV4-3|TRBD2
CASSQGLGAGEGNEQFF
TGCGCCAGCAGCCAAGGCCTCGGGGCGGGAGAGGGGAATGAGCAGTTCTTC
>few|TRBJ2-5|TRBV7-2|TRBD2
CASSRGTSGPSRPETQYF
TGTGCCAGCAGCAGAGGGACTAGCGGGCCCTCGCGGCCAGAGACCCAGTACTTC
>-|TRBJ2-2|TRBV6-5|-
CASSYVLDSNTGELFF
TGTGCCAGCAGTTACGTACTCGACTCGAACACCGGGGAGCTGTTTTTT
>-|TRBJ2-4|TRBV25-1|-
CASSEGARTKNIQYF
TGTGCCAGCAGTGAAGGGGCACGGACTAAAAACATTCAGTACTTC
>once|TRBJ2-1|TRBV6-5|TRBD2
CASSRSGGPKFF
TGTGCCAGCAGCCGGAGCGGGGGGCCCAAGTTCTTC
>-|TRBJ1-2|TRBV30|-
CAWTGRGNPINSYGYTF
TGTGCCTGGACCGGAAGGGGGAACCCGATAAATTCCTATGGCTACACCTTC
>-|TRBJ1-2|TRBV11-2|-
CASSPRTAYGYTF
TGTGCCAGCAGCCCCCGGACGGCCTATGGCTACACCTTC
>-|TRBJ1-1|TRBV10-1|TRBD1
CASSHRQGAENTEAFF
TGCGCCAGCAGCCACCGACAGGGGGCAGAGAACACTGAAGCTTTCTTT
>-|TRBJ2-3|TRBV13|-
CASSLGPRADTQYF
TGTGCCAGCAGCTTAGGCCCAAGGGCAGATACGCAGTATTTT
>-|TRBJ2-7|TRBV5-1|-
CASSLDGQSYEQYF
TGCGCCAGCAGCTTGGACGGACAGAGCTACGAGCAGTACTTC
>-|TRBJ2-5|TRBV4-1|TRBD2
CASSQEIGEREAGKETQYF
TGCGCCAGCAGCCAAGAGATTGGGGAGCGGGAGGCTGGGAAAGAGACCCAGTACTTC
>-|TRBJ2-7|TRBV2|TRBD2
CASLGLAGGPYEQYF
TGTGCCAGCCTAGGCTTAGCGGGAGGGCCCTACGAGCAGTACTTC
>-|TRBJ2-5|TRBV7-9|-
CASSLGGLGETQYF
TGTGCCAGCAGCTTAGGAGGGCTGGGTGAGACCCAGTACTTC
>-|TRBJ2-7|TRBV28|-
CASSFATARYEQYF
TGTGCCAGCAGTTTCGCGACTGCGAGGTACGAGCAGTACTTC
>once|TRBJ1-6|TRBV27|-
CASSLLGEAISPLHF
TGTGCCAGCAGTTTACTAGGGGAAGCGATTTCACCCCTCCACTTT
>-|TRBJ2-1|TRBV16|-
CASSQPRTGSFEQFF
TGTGCCAGCAGCCAACCCCGGACCGGATCCTTTGAGCAGTTCTTC
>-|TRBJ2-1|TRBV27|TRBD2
CASSSSTSGSDEQFF
TGTGCCAGCAGTTCATCGACTAGCGGGAGTGATGAGCAGTTCTTC
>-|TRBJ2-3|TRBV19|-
CASSRLSTDTQYF
TGTGCCAGTAGTCGGTTAAGCACAGATACGCAGTATTTT
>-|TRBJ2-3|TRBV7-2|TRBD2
CASNHLLAGGPDTQYF
TGTGCCAGCAACCACTTGCTGGCGGGAGGGCCAGATACGCAGTATTTT
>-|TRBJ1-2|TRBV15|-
CATSYSDYGYTF
TGTGCCACCAGCTACAGCGACTATGGCTACACCTTC
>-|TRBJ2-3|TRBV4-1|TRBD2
CASSQERLAGQNTDTQYF
TGCGCCAGCAGCCAAGAAAGACTAGCGGGGCAGAACACAGATACGCAGTATTTT
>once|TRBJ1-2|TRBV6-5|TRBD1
CASSKGTGNGYTF
TGTGCCAGCAGTAAAGGGACAGGGAATGGCTACACCTTC
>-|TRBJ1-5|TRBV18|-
CASSSSARDQPQHF
TGTGCCAGCTCATCGTCGGCAAGGGATCAGCCCCAGCATTTT
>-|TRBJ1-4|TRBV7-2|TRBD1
CASSLTFPGGYWDEKLFF
TGTGCCAGCAGCTTAACCTTCCCAGGGGGCTATTGGGATGAAAAACTGTTTTTT
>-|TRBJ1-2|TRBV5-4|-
CASSLGGSFGGYTF
TGTGCCAGCAGCTTGGGCGGTAGTTTCGGTGGCTACACCTTC
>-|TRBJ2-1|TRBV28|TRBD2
CASRQYPGLAGMSSYNEQFF
TGTGCCAGCAGACAATACCCGGGACTAGCGGGTATGAGCTCCTACAATGAGCAGTTCTTC
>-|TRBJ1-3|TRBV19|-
CASSMTAGNTIYF
TGTGCCAGTAGTATGACGGCTGGAAACACCATATATTTT
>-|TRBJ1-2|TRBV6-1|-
CASSEPTSLYGYTF
TGTGCCAGCAGTGAACCGACATCCCTCTATGGCTACACCTTC
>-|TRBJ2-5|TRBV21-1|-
CASSKREETQYF
TGTGCCAGCAGCAAGAGGGAAGAGACCCAGTACTTC
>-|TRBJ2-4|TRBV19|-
CASSTSSSGEAKNIQYF
TGTGCCAGTAGTACCTCCTCCTCAGGGGAAGCCAAAAACATTCAGTACTTC
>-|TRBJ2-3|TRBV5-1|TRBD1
CASMDRGPPDTQYF
TGCGCCAGTATGGACAGGGGGCCGCCAGATACGCAGTATTTT
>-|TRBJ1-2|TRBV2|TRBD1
CASSLGDRSSYGYTF
TGTGCCAGCAGTCTTGGGGACAGGTCCAGCTATGGCTACACCTTC
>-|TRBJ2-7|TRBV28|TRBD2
CASSLSLPGGSSYEQYF
TGTGCCAGCAGTTTAAGCTTACCGGGAGGGAGCTCCTACGAGCAGTACTTC
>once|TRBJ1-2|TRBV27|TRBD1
CASSQGGGYTF
TGTGCCAGCAGCCAGGGGGGCGGCTACACCTTC
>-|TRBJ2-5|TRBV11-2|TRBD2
CASSWGGRETQYF
TGTGCCAGCAGCTGGGGAGGGCGAGAGACCCAGTACTTC